Given below is one T cell receptor beta chain in context. What it recognizes is unknown. The study excluded patients with other autoimmune diseases, uncontrolled infections, pregnancy or lactation. This specimen belongs to a study of Graves' ophthalmopathy and Graves' hyperthyroidism. Turning to the study itself: Upon initial diagnosis and before any treatment, peripheral blood was collected.

The study's findings and limits: The majority of expanded thyroid clonotypes above 0.001 frequency also occurred in blood. Ophthalmopathy was separated from stable hyperthyroidism by a 13-signature model with about 86% sensitivity and roughly 84% specificity.

Per the germline V gene, CDR1 is SGHAT and CDR2 is FQNNGV. The CDR3 runs 16 residues. J gave up 7 bases and V 5 bases, and 9 bases lay outside the gene matches. Investigators amplified TCR beta CDR3 regions from RNA transcripts. Following a first-round RT-PCR that used HTBI primers, a second-round multiplex PCR was carried out. TCRdb redid the calling of the multiplex PCR reads with MiXCR, one entry per CDR3 protein. The table has around 670,000 distinct CDR3 sequences, 40% seen once; the top ten hold 44%. The receptor comes from an adult man with Graves' ophthalmopathy. The sample comprised peripheral blood. The chain combines TRBV11-2 with TRBJ1-4, with 11 bases matching TRBD1. This chain's CDR3 is CASSPWTGGGSEKLFF. The CDR3, as DNA: TGTGCCAGCAGCCCCTGGACAGGGGGCGGGAGTGAAAAACTGTTTTTT.